This T cell receptor (beta chain) was documented in a study of Ad26.COV2.S vaccination and SARS-CoV-2 variants. This CDR3 is built from 15 residues. V was clipped by 4 bases and J by 4 bases; unmatched bases: 9. In germline, CDR1 is SGHDN, CDR2 FVKESK. Sample treatment: some 20 received Ad26.COV2.S at low or high dose, single or two shots; several received placebo; per-sample allocation not given. Vaccine and placebo recipients were sampled on day 63 after the first injection. This Boston cohort included adults aged 18-55 years. Generated by immunoSEQ multiplex PCR, the TCRdb table keeps only in-frame clones and is missing some. The repertoire consists of some 370,000 clones, with under 90% occurring once and the leading ten covering more than 7%.

J is TRBJ2-7 and V is TRBV14, with 8 bases that match TRBD2. This specimen consisted of peripheral blood, obtained in a trial of Ad26.COV2.S vaccine versus placebo. The clonotype originates from a person aged 18-60 years who received the Ad26.COV2.S COVID-19 vaccine or a placebo. The CDR3 is CASSRGGRGRYEQYF. CDR3 in DNA: TGTGCCAGCAGCCGCGGGGGGCGGGGGAGGTACGAGCAGTACTTC.